Listed here are 25 T cell receptor delta chains from one sample, sequenced in a study of γδ T cells in repeated Plasmodium falciparum infection. Vgamma9/Vdelta2+ and Vdelta2-negative gammadelta T cells were flow-sorted from PBMC for bulk sequencing. TCRdb re-called the multiplex PCR reads with CATT. The table records tens of thousands of delta-chain clones, roughly 1.5% of them present only once. The sequenced sample consisted of gamma-delta T cells from blood. The receptors were sampled from a pool of human donors (malaria-infected and uninfected, not separated).

This clone has a handful of counts. TCRdb has a much larger clone's protein, which differs at residues 12 and 13 from the translation of this DNA, likely because of a read error; what is shown is the protein translated from the DNA. The chain has TRDV1 and TRDJ1, with TRDD3 identical over 9 bases. This CDR3 spans 17 amino acids. Germline V CDR1 and CDR2: TSWWSYY, QGS. Unmatched junction bases numbered 18, after V lost 7 bases and J lost 6 bases. The CDR3 region is CALVPSLGDEERYKLIF. CDR3 DNA: TGTGCTCTTGTTCCCAGCCTGGGGGATGAGGAGCGCTATAAACTCATCTTT.

This clone came up a few times. TCRdb attributes to this sequence the protein of a much larger clone, which differs from the DNA translation at residue 16; a read error is likely, and the protein displayed is translated from the DNA. V usage is TRDV3 and J usage is TRDJ1, with D possibly being TRDD2 (9 bases). TCRdb leaves out the J gene; it was filled in here by matching the DNA to germline. V was pared by 0 bases and J by 3 bases, with 35 bases between. CDR3 length: 21 residues. Germline V gene data show CDR1 as TVYSNPD and CDR2 as GDNSRS (reference sequence). CDR3 sequence reads: CAFSEPSYLLGDPPIPDKLIF. The CDR3 DNA sequence: TGTGCCTTTAGTGAGCCTTCCTACTTGCTGGGGGACCCTCCTATCCCCGATAAACTCATCTTT.

This clone was detected only a few times. A far larger clone is off by one base, so a read error is likely. The same CDR3 is also encoded by other DNA sequences in this sample. This chain connects TRDV1 to TRDJ1; the match to TRDD3 covers 10 bases. The length of the CDR3 is 19 residues. V lost 2 bases and J lost 0; bases outside the gene matches: 12. Germline CDR1 is TSWWSYY and CDR2 is QGS. CDR3 in amino acids: CALGEGPSNWGIYTDKLIF. The CDR3 DNA follows: TGTGCTCTTGGGGAAGGTCCCAGTAACTGGGGGATTTACACCGATAAACTCATCTTT.

Worth noting for this clone: The protein recorded in TCRdb matches a much larger clone and deviates from this DNA's translation at residue 14, suggesting a read error; the protein here is obtained by translating the DNA. This chain links TRDV3 with TRDJ2; 8 nucleotides line up with TRDD3. V lost 4 bases and J lost 7; bases outside the gene matches: 26. The CDR3 consists of 19 residues. Looked up from germline, CDR1 is TVYSNPD and CDR2 is GDNSRS (reference sequence). The CDR3 loop is CASPEPTTQYWGSIAQLFF. The CDR3 DNA reads TGTGCCTCCCCCGAGCCGACTACTCAATACTGGGGGTCGATAGCACAACTCTTCTTT.

Concerning this clone itself: The TCRdb protein comes from a much larger clone and disagrees with this DNA's translation at residue 15, likely due to a read error; the protein given here is derived from the DNA. The V gene is TRDV1, the J gene TRDJ1; D gene ambiguous. No J segment appears in TCRdb, so it was assigned here by matching the sequence to germline. Trimming stripped 0 bases from V and 1 base from J, with 36 bases between. CDR1 TSWWSYY and CDR2 QGS come from the germline V gene. This CDR3 comprises 24 residues. This chain's CDR3 is CALGELEFYLFRGGLHHITDKLIF. As DNA, the CDR3 is TGTGCTCTTGGGGAACTCGAGTTTTACCTGTTCAGAGGTGGGTTACACCACATCACCGATAAACTCATCTTT.

This clone was detected only a few times. This likely came from a read error, as a far larger clone is one base away. The sample carries other DNA sequences with the same CDR3. This chain links TRDV3 with TRDJ1; D might be TRDD2 or TRDD3, each matching 9 bases. Germline V gives CDR1 TVYSNPD, CDR2 GDNSRS (reference sequence). The CDR3 sequence is 20 residues long. In DNA form, the CDR3 reads TGTGCCTTCATACCTTCCTACTCGTTCCGGGGGATACAAGGCACCGATAAACTCATCTTC. Encoded protein: CAFIPSYSFRGIQGTDKLIF. Based on the CDR3 plus reference TRDV3 and TRDJ1, the full variable domain is CDKVTQSSPDQTVASGSEVVLLCTYDTVYSNPDLFWYRIRPDYSFQFVFYGDNSRSEGADFTQGRFSVKHILTQKAFHLVISPVRTEDSATYYCAFIPSYSFRGIQGTDKLIFGKGTRVTVEP.

This clone was observed a handful of times. The translation of this DNA and the TCRdb protein of a much larger clone differ at residue 13, probably owing to a read error; the protein shown here is translated from the DNA. The chain has TRDV2 and TRDJ2, with 9 bases lining up with TRDD3. No J gene is reported in TCRdb; it was inferred here by comparing the DNA with germline. Germline CDR1 GEAIGNYY, CDR2 EKD. CDR3 length equals 17 residues. CDR3 nucleotides: TGTGCCTGTGACGTCGACTGGGGGACAAGGTTCACAGAACAACTCTTCTTT. It translates to CACDVDWGTRFTEQLFF.

This clone was counted ten times or more. A read error may be the cause here, since a much bigger clone is one base away. V usage is TRDV2 and J usage is TRDJ1, with 9 positions matching TRDD3. CDR3 length equals 17 residues. Germline values: CDR1 GEAIGNYY, CDR2 EKD. The DNA of the CDR3 is TGTGCCTGTGACCCATCACGCACGGGGGGATACCCCGATAGACTCATCTTT. Translating gives CACDPSRTGGYPDRLIF.

This clone has only a few counts. Translating this DNA gives a protein that differs at residue 20 from the TCRdb one, which belongs to a much larger clone; a read error is likely, and the protein shown is this translation. The chain combines TRDV1 with TRDJ1; tentative D call: TRDD2 (7 bases). V lost 0 bases, J lost 4 bases, and 42 bases lay in between. This CDR3 contains 25 residues. Germline CDR1 and CDR2: TSWWSYY and QGS. The CDR3 region is CALGELQRYVFLAPTGNYTIDKLIF. CDR3 bases: TGTGCTCTTGGGGAACTACAAAGGTACGTCTTCCTAGCTCCTACTGGGAACTATACTATCGATAAACTCATCTTT.

Comment on this clone: One base away lies a much larger clone, so this may be a sequencing read error. The chain joins TRAV38-2/DV8 to TRDJ1; 7 positions agree with TRDD3. The J gene was missing in TCRdb and was found by matching the end of the DNA to germline. The CDR3 runs 19 residues. Germline V lookup: CDR1 TSESDYY, CDR2 QEAYKQQN. Losses at the gene ends were 3 bases for V and 0 bases for J; bases not matched to a gene: 17. CDR3 amino acids: CAYRIPGSLWGFYTDKLIF. The CDR3 DNA is TGTGCTTATAGGATACCTGGTTCCCTCTGGGGGTTCTACACCGATAAACTCATCTTT.

This clone was seen a handful of times. A single base is all that separates this from a far larger clone, so a read error is likely. The sample carries other DNA sequences with the same CDR3. The chain joins TRDV1 to TRDJ1, with TRDD3 matching 7 bases. The germline CDR1 and CDR2 sequences are TSWWSYY and QGS. CDR3 length equals 19 residues. This CDR3 reads CALGEPSGGSPPHTDKLIF. In DNA form, the CDR3 reads TGTGCTCTTGGGGAACCCTCCGGGGGATCCCCTCCACACACCGACAAACTCATCTTT.

This clone was detected a few times. A far more abundant clone sits one base away, making this likely a read error. The sample contains more than one DNA sequence encoding this CDR3. V usage is TRDV1 and J usage is TRDJ1, with 12 bases fitting TRDD3. Since TCRdb gives no J gene, matching the DNA to germline was used here to assign it. The trim removed 0 bases at V and 8 bases at J, leaving 10 bases unmatched. Per germline, CDR1 TSWWSYY and CDR2 QGS. The CDR3 runs to 17 residues. CDR3 nucleotide sequence: TGTGCTCTTGGGGAACTACTGGGGGATACCCCCTACCACAAACTCATCTTT. It yields the protein CALGELLGDTPYHKLIF.

Points on this clone: The TCRdb record carries a much larger clone's protein, which differs from this DNA's translation at residue 14; a read error is the likely cause, and the protein listed here is the DNA translation. V usage is TRDV1 and J usage is TRDJ3, with D unclear. No J gene is reported in TCRdb; it was inferred here by comparing the DNA with germline. CDR3 length: 25 residues. The ends were cut back, 0 bases at V and 0 bases at J, with 30 bases in the middle. Germline CDR1 reads TSWWSYY; CDR2 reads QGS. The CDR3 DNA follows: TGTGCTCTTGGGGAACTGCCCCTAGGGTTCACCTCTACTGAGGCAAGCTCCTGGGACACCCGACAGATGTTTTTC. Protein product: CALGELPLGFTSTEASSWDTRQMFF.

This clone was seen a handful of times. One base separates it from a far larger clone, so it is likely a read error. Other nucleotide sequences in the sample specify the same CDR3. V usage is TRDV1 and J usage is TRDJ3; 12 positions match TRDD3. J gave up 0 bases and V 2 bases, and 14 bases lay outside the gene matches. Germline CDR1 TSWWSYY, CDR2 QGS. The CDR3 covers 23 residues. CDR3 in amino acids: CALGESANDWGIPSSWDTRQMFF. For the CDR3, the DNA is TGTGCTCTTGGGGAATCGGCAAACGACTGGGGGATACCGAGCTCCTGGGACACCCGACAGATGTTTTTC.

This clone was observed a handful of times. This DNA's translation differs at residue 15 from TCRdb's protein, which comes from a much larger clone; a read error is likely, and the protein shown is translated from the DNA. The V gene is listed as TRDV2; no J gene was called; TRDD3, the D gene given by the table, was not confirmed from the DNA. The germline gives CDR1 GEAIGNYY, CDR2 EKD. There are 16 residues in the CDR3. CDR3 loop: CACDTLGDTHTDKLTF. In DNA form, the CDR3 reads TGTGCCTGTGACACTCTGGGGGATACCCACACCGATAAACTCACCTTT.

This clone has just a few counts. A read error likely explains this, since a far larger clone differs by one base. Other DNA sequences within the sample encode an identical CDR3. The chain couples TRDV2 to TRDJ1, with TRDD3 matching 11 bases. In the absence of a J gene in TCRdb, the DNA was matched to germline to assign it here. The CDR3 is 23 residues long. Germline CDR1 is GEAIGNYY and CDR2 is EKD. The DNA of the CDR3 is TGTGCCTGCGACACCGCCCCGGCACGTGGAGTGGGGGATACGACCTACCTACCTGGTAAACTCATCTTT. This sequence encodes CACDTAPARGVGDTTYLPGKLIF.

This clone occurred a few times. TCRdb records a much larger clone's protein for this DNA, with a difference at residue 10 that likely arises from a read error; the protein given is the translation of the DNA. This chain connects TRDV1 to TRDJ1, with no clear D. The germline V gene has CDR1 TSWWSYY and CDR2 QGS. The CDR3 totals 13 residues. CDR3 nucleotide sequence: TGTGCTCTTGGGGCATCGCCCCACGATAGACTCATCTTT. Its protein is CALGASPHDRLIF.

This clone is termed medium-sized. Other nucleotide sequences in the sample specify the same CDR3. The gene calls are TRDV1 and TRDJ1; 9 bases match TRDD3. Germline CDR1 TSWWSYY, CDR2 QGS. V dropped 1 base and J dropped 0; count of bases not matched to a gene: 15. The CDR3 runs 20 residues. The CDR3 DNA is TGTGCTCTTGGGGAACGGAATCAGGGGGATACTCTCCTTGACACCGATAAACTCATCTTT. Its translation: CALGERNQGDTLLDTDKLIF.

This clone was detected a few times. Translating this DNA gives a protein that differs at residue 6 from the TCRdb one, which belongs to a much larger clone; a read error is likely, and the protein shown is this translation. The J gene is TRDJ3, the V gene TRDV2; TRDD3 agrees at 7 bases. No J segment appears in TCRdb, so it was assigned here by matching the sequence to germline. V was pared by 2 bases and J by 2 bases, with 17 bases of the junction left unmatched. This CDR3 contains 21 residues. Germline V gene sequence: CDR1 GEAIGNYY, CDR2 EKD. The CDR3 loop reads CACDKGSWGFLKTWDTRQMFF. CDR3 DNA: TGTGCCTGTGACAAGGGGAGCTGGGGGTTCCTTAAGACCTGGGACACCCGACAGATGTTTTTC.

In its sample, this clone ranks as medium-sized (0.01 to 0.1%). The sample holds other DNA sequences that translate to the same CDR3. V gene TRDV1 combines with J gene TRDJ1; 12 bases match TRDD3. Germline V lookup: CDR1 TSWWSYY, CDR2 QGS. This CDR3 spans 18 amino acids. Trimming at V came to 5 bases and at J to 7 bases, leaving 17 bases not matched to a gene. The chain's CDR3 is CALGSAKGIWGIRSKLIF. The CDR3 nucleotides are TGTGCTCTTGGGAGCGCCAAGGGGATCTGGGGGATACGAAGTAAACTCATCTTT.

Notes on this clone: A much larger clonotype is one base distant, so this may be a read error. V is TRDV1 and J is TRDJ1, with TRDD3 matching 7 bases. Germline matching of the DNA provided the J gene here, since TCRdb leaves it blank. The CDR3 runs to 16 residues. Germline CDR1 and CDR2: TSWWSYY and QGS. The CDR3 region is CALGELFSKLGDKLIF. Written as DNA, the CDR3 is TGTGCCCTTGGGGAACTATTTAGCAAACTGGGGGATAAACTCATCTTT.

A note on this clone: TCRdb records a much larger clone's protein for this DNA, with a difference at residue 5 that likely arises from a read error; the protein given is the translation of the DNA. The chain combines TRDV1 with TRDJ1, with 9 bases lining up with TRDD2. TCRdb offers no J gene call, so here the DNA was matched to germline to obtain one. Germline trimming cut 4 bases from V and 0 bases from J; bases unmatched to any gene: 27. Per the germline V gene, CDR1 is TSWWSYY and CDR2 is QGS. The CDR3 contains 23 residues. CDR3 in DNA: TGTGCTCTTGGGGGACATTGTTGTAGGCCTTCCTACTCCTACGGGGGATACACCGATAAACTCATCTTT. Translating it yields CALGGHCCRPSYSYGGYTDKLIF.

V is TRDV1 and J is TRDJ1, with 11 bases that match TRDD3. TCRdb carries no J gene annotation; the J gene was assigned here by matching the DNA with germline. V shed 3 bases, J shed 4 bases, and the junction held 13 bases outside the gene matches. The V gene's germline CDR1 is TSWWSYY and CDR2 QGS. The CDR3 loop spans 18 amino acids. CDR3 region: CALGDSAFHTGGYDKLIF. CDR3 nucleotides: TGTGCTCTTGGGGACTCAGCCTTCCATACTGGGGGATACGATAAACTCATCTTT.

About this clone: TCRdb records a much larger clone's protein for this DNA, with a difference at residue 11 that likely arises from a read error; the protein given is the translation of the DNA. Other DNA sequences in this sample translate to the same CDR3. The chain uses TRDV1 and TRDJ1, with D perhaps matching TRDD2 or TRDD3 (5 bases each). The V end was cut by 3 bases, the J end by 7 bases, with 30 bases between. Per germline, CDR1 TSWWSYY and CDR2 QGS. The CDR3 is made up of 19 amino acids. The CDR3 nucleotides read TGTGCTCTTGGGGAGCTAGTACCTACGGGGGGTAAATTAATACGTAAACTCATCTTT. As protein: CALGELVPTGGKLIRKLIF.

This clone was recorded a few times. The TCRdb protein comes from a much larger clone and disagrees with this DNA's translation at residue 18, likely due to a read error; the protein given here is derived from the DNA. The gene calls are TRDV1 and TRDJ1; TRDD3 is a possible D gene (7 bases). TCRdb is silent on the J gene; assignment here came from matching the DNA to germline. Germline CDR1 is TSWWSYY and CDR2 is QGS. CDR3 length: 21 amino acids. CDR3 protein: CALGEFFLAYWGPIGTDRLIF. In DNA, the CDR3 is TGTGCTCTTGGGGAATTTTTCCTAGCCTACTGGGGCCCCATAGGGACCGATAGACTCATCTTT.